The sequence of this TCR beta chain was determined in a study of blood T cell repertoires in COVID-19. Whole-study context: COVID-19 samples, acute and convalescent, were from the United States, Italy and Spain. The analysed material was cDNA or gDNA that came from T cells, B-cell-depleted T cells, or PBMCs.

Generated by immunoSEQ multiplex PCR, the TCRdb table keeps only in-frame clones and is missing some. The repertoire holds 250,000 to 300,000 clones, with 89% as singletons. The source of this sequence is a man aged 50 or older with acute or convalescent COVID-19. Sequencing input: peripheral blood.

CDR3 residues: CASSEIGTSGGGSTDTQYF. The CDR3 coding sequence is TGTGCCAGCAGCGAGATCGGGACTAGCGGAGGGGGGAGCACAGATACGCAGTATTTT. The chain has TRBV9 and TRBJ2-3, with 11 bases fitting TRBD2. The germline V gene encodes CDR1 SGDLS and CDR2 YYNGEE. The length of the CDR3 is 19 residues. The V gene end was trimmed by 3 bases and the J gene end by 0 bases; junction bases not matched to a gene: 12.